What follows are 7 T cell receptor beta chains derived from one specimen sequenced in a study of T cell changes during pregnancy in multiple sclerosis. Data came from immunoSEQ multiplex PCR; TCRdb stores just in-frame clones and leaves some out. This sample has around 95,000 clones, with around 92% found just once. The sequences come from peripheral blood, collected after pregnancy. The receptors come from a female donor with multiple sclerosis, enrolled in a pregnancy study.

The J gene is TRBJ2-5, the V gene TRBV5-4, with 9 bases fitting TRBD1. The length of the CDR3 is 15 residues. J lost 3 bases, V lost 3 bases, and 6 bases had no gene match. Germline CDR1 SGHNT, CDR2 YYREEE (reference sequence). CDR3 region: CASSSPGQGEETQYF. CDR3 nucleotides: TGTGCCAGCAGCTCCCCGGGACAGGGTGAAGAGACCCAGTACTTC. The full variable domain, its missing parts supplied by reference TRBV5-4 and TRBJ2-5, is ETGVTQSPTHLIKTRGQQVTLRCSSQSGHNTVSWYQQALGQGPQFIFQYYREEENGRGNFPPRFSGLQFPNYSSELNVNALELDDSALYLCASSSPGQGEETQYFGPGTRLLVL.

This clone was seen a single time. This sequence joins TRBV30 and TRBJ1-4; 7 bases fit TRBD1. J gave up 8 bases and V 2 bases, and 5 bases lay outside the gene matches. Germline V CDR1 and CDR2: GTSNPN, SVGIG (reference sequence). CDR3 length equals 13 residues. Here the CDR3 DNA reads TGTGCCTGGAGTAAGGGGGCAGGCGAAAAACTGTTTTTT. It codes for CAWSKGAGEKLFF. Supplemented by reference TRBV30 and TRBJ1-4, the full variable domain reads SQTIHQWPATLVQPVGSPLSLECTVEGTSNPNLYWYRQAAGRGLQLLFYSVGIGQISSEVPQNLSASRPQDRQFILSSKKLLLSDSGFYLCAWSKGAGEKLFFGSGTQLSVL.

This rearrangement joins TRBV2 to TRBJ2-5, with TRBD1 identical over 11 bases. Trimming removed 4 bases from V and 7 bases from J; junction bases left unmatched: 8. This CDR3 has 15 residues. CDR1 is SNHLY and CDR2 is FYNNEI in the germline V gene. The CDR3, as DNA: TGTGCCAGCAGTGGGACAGGGGGCGTTTTCGGGACCCAGTACTTC. Its protein is CASSGTGGVFGTQYF.

The V gene is TRBV6-5, the J gene TRBJ2-1; possibly TRBD1 for D (6 bases). Germline CDR1 reads MNHEY; CDR2 reads SVGAGI. The CDR3 spans 15 residues. With 5 bases removed from V and 0 bases from J, the gap between germline ends came to 11 bases. CDR3 coding DNA: TGTGCCAGCAGTCCAGGACAGCCCTCCTACAATGAGCAGTTCTTC. Translated: CASSPGQPSYNEQFF.

The chain links TRBV18 to TRBJ2-3; possibly TRBD2 for D (6 bases). From germline, CDR1 is KGHSH and CDR2 LQKENI. The ends were cut back, 5 bases at V and 3 bases at J, with 24 bases in the middle. CDR3 length equals 18 residues. The chain's CDR3 is CASSSLPGTVVGTDTQYF. The CDR3 DNA reads TGTGCCAGCTCATCTTTACCCGGGACTGTCGTGGGAACAGATACGCAGTATTTT.

The V and J genes are TRBV10-3 and TRBJ2-1; perhaps TRBD1 as D (5 bases). V lost 0 bases and J 4 bases, leaving 7 bases between the germline ends. Germline V gives CDR1 ENHRY, CDR2 SYGVKD. The CDR3 is 14 amino acids. CDR3 residues: CAISESTEYNEQFF. Written as DNA, the CDR3 is TGTGCCATCAGTGAGTCGACAGAGTACAATGAGCAGTTCTTC.

V and J are TRBV19 and TRBJ2-1; 7 nucleotides line up with TRBD2. Germline assignment: CDR1 LNHDA and CDR2 SQIVND (reference sequence). This CDR3 is 14 amino acids long. Losses at the gene ends were 3 bases for V and 7 bases for J; bases not matched to a gene: 6. CDR3 nucleotide sequence: TGTGCCAGTAGTATTACCGGGAGGCAAAATGAGCAGTTCTTC. This gives the protein CASSITGRQNEQFF.